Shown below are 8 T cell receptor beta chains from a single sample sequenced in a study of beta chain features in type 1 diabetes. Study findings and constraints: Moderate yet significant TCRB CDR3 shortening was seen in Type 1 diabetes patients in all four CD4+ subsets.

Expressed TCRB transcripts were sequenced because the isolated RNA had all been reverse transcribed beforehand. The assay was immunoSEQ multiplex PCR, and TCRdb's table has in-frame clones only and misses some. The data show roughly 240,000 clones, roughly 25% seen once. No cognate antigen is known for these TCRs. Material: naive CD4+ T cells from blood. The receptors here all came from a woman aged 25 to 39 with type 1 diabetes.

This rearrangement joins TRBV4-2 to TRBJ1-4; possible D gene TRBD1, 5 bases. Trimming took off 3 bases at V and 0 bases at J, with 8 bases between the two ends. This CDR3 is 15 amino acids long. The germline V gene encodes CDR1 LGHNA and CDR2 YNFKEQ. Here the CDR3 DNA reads TGTGCCAGCAGCCAGGAGGGGACAACTAATGAAAAACTGTTTTTT. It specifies CASSQEGTTNEKLFF.

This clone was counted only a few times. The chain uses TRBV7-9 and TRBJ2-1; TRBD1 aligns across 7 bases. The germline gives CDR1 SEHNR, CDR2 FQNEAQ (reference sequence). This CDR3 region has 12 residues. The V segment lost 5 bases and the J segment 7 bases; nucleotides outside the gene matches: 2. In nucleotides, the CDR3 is TGTGCCAGCAGCCGGGACAGAAATGAGCAGTTCTTC. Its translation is CASSRDRNEQFF.

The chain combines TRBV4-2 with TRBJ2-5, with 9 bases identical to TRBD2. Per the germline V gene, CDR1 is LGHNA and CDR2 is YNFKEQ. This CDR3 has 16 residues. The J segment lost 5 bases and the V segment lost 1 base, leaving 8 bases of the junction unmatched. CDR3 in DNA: TGTGCCAGCAGCCAAGTTCCAGCGGGAGGAGTGGAGACCCAGTACTTC. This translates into CASSQVPAGGVETQYF.

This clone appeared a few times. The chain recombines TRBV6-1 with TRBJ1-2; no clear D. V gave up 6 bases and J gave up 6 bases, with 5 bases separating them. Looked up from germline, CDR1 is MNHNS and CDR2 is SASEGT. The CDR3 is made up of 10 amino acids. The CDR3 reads CASSGNGYTF. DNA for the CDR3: TGTGCCAGCAGCGGTAATGGCTACACCTTC.

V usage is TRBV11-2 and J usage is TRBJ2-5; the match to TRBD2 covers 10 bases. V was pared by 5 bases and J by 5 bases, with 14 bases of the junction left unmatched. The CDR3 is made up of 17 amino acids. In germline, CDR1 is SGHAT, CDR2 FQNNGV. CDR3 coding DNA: TGTGCCAGCAGCCCCGGGGTCGCTAGCGGGAGCGCCGAGACCCAGTACTTC. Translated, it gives CASSPGVASGSAETQYF. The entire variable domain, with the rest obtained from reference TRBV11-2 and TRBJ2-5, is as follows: EAGVAQSPRYKIIEKRQSVAFWCNPISGHATLYWYQQILGQGPKLLIQFQNNGVVDDSQLPKDRFSAERLKGVDSTLKIQPAKLEDSAVYLCASSPGVASGSAETQYFGPGTRLLVL.

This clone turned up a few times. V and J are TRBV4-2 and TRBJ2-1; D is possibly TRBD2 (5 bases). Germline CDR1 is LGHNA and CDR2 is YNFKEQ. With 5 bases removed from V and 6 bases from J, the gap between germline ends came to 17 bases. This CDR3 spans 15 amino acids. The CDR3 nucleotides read TGTGCCAGCAGCTCGGAGGCCTTAGGGTCCAATGAGCAGTTCTTC. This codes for CASSSEALGSNEQFF.

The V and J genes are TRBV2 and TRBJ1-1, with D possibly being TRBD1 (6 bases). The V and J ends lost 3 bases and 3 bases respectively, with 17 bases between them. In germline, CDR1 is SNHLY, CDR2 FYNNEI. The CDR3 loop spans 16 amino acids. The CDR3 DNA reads TGTGCCAGCAGTGATAAGGCAGGGGCTGGGGACACTGAAGCTTTCTTT. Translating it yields CASSDKAGAGDTEAFF.

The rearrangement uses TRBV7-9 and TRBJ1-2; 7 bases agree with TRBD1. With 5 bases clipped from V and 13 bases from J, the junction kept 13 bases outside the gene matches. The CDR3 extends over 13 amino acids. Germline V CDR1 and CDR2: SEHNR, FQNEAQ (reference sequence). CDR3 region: CASSPRLGGGVTF. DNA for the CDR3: TGTGCCAGCAGCCCAAGACTAGGGGGCGGTGTCACCTTC.